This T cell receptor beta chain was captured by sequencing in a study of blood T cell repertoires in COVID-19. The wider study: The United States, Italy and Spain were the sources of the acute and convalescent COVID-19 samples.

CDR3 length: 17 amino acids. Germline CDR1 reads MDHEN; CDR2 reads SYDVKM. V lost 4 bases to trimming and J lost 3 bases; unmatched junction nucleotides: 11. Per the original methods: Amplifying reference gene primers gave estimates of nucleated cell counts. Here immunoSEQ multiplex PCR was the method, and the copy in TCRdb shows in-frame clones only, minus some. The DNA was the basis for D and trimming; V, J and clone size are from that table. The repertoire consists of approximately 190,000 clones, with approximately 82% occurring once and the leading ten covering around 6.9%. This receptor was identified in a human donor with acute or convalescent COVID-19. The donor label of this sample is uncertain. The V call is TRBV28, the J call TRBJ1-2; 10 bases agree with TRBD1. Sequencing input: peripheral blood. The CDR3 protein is CASSSPSGQGLDYGYTF. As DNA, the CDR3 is TGTGCCAGCAGTTCGCCTTCGGGACAGGGGTTGGACTATGGCTACACCTTC.